This T cell receptor beta chain comes out of a study of Tregs in tolerant kidney transplant recipients. V dropped 5 bases and J dropped 7 bases, with 9 bases sitting between them. The CDR3 spans 11 residues. CDR1 and CDR2 from the germline V gene are SGHRS and YFSETQ. Related graft donors supplied nonmyeloablative bone marrow transplants, and mixed chimerism was transient. To note about this clone: The read ends 3 residues early relative to the CDR3; the germline J gene fills the gap.

Using immunoSEQ multiplex PCR, the repertoire was profiled, and TCRdb retains in-frame clones only, with some absent. Its table records approximately 30,000 clones. The chain is built from TRBV5-1 and TRBJ1-1, with D possibly being TRBD1 (5 bases). This receptor was obtained from a human patient who received a combined kidney and bone marrow transplant. Some T cells may be graft donor cells. This sample comprised CD4+ T cells from blood (PBMCs), obtained 24 months after the transplant. The CDR3 spells CASSLGGEAFF. Partial CDR3 DNA: TGCGCCAGCAGTCTGGGGGGTGAA.